One and the same sample provided the 30 T cell receptor beta chains below, sequenced in a study of blood T cells in healthy people across ages. Alongside a J-beta primer mix, a sample-barcoded 5' primer served in a second PCR lasting about 7 to 11 cycles. TCRdb re-called the 5' RACE reads with MiXCR, one entry per CDR3 protein. Here the sample spans 1.5 million to 2 million distinct CDR3 sequences, over 25% being singletons. Sequencing was performed on blood. These receptors came from a woman under 40 in good health.

The chain recombines TRBV28 with TRBJ1-2, with 7 bases identical to TRBD1. Germline assignment: CDR1 MDHEN and CDR2 SYDVKM. V lost 2 bases and J lost 5; bases outside the gene matches: 5. The CDR3 contains 14 residues. The CDR3 sequence: CASSLPGQAYGYTF. The DNA of the CDR3 is TGTGCCAGCAGTTTACCCGGACAGGCTTATGGCTACACCTTC.

Concerning this clonotype itself: A much larger clone sits a single nucleotide away, making a read error possible. V usage is TRBV12-3 or TRBV12-4 and J usage is TRBJ1-2; no clear D gene. Trimming took 1 base from V and 0 from J, leaving 9 bases between them. This CDR3 spans 15 amino acids. CDR3 sequence (DNA): TGTGCCAGCAGTTTAGATGTCGGAGCTAACTATGGCTACACCTTC. This translates into CASSLDVGANYGYTF.

J is TRBJ2-1 and V is TRBV5-1; the match to TRBD2 covers 11 bases. V lost 7 bases to trimming and J lost 9 bases; unmatched junction nucleotides: 6. Germline assignment: CDR1 SGHRS and CDR2 YFSETQ. This CDR3 is built from 13 residues. CDR3 DNA: TGCGCCAGCTCAGGGACTAGCGGTCTTGAGCAGTTCTTC. Translation gives CASSGTSGLEQFF.

This clonotype was seen only a few times. V and J are TRBV6-2 or TRBV6-3 and TRBJ1-1; D gene unclear. Germline CDR1 and CDR2: MNHEY and SVGEGT. Trimming took 8 bases from V and 3 from J, leaving 16 bases between them. The CDR3 spans 14 residues. The CDR3 nucleotides are TGTGCCAGCCGAGATGGGCAGACTCACACTGAAGCTTTCTTT. Residues: CASRDGQTHTEAFF.

The chain links TRBV2 to TRBJ1-2; D not certain. The V gene's germline CDR1 is SNHLY and CDR2 FYNNEI. Trimming removed 5 bases at V and 1 base at J, with 5 bases between. CDR3 length equals 12 residues. As DNA, the CDR3 is TGTGCCAGCAGTCGGATTAACTATGGCTACACCTTC. Encoded protein: CASSRINYGYTF. The full variable domain, with the rest looked up from reference TRBV2 and TRBJ1-2, is EPEVTQTPSHQVTQMGQEVILRCVPISNHLYFYWYRQILGQKVEFLVSFYNNEISEKSEIFDDQFSVERPDGSNFTLKIRSTKLEDSAMYFCASSRINYGYTFGSGTRLTVV.

This clonotype has more than one count but fewer than ten. V gene TRBV20-1 combines with J gene TRBJ1-2, with D perhaps TRBD1 (6 bases). V was cut by 5 bases and J by 3 bases, with 16 bases left in between. The CDR3 is 14 residues long. Germline V lookup: CDR1 DFQATT, CDR2 SNEGSKA (reference sequence). Here the CDR3 DNA reads TGCAGTGCTCAAAGGGGGGGTCGGCACTATGGCTACACCTTC. As protein: CSAQRGGRHYGYTF.

CDR3 DNA sequence: TGTGCCAGCAGTCACCTATTCCCTGGACAGGGAGATCAGCCCCAGCATTTT. This codes for CASSHLFPGQGDQPQHF. The genes are TRBV28 and TRBJ1-5, with 8 positions matching TRBD1. The CDR3 runs to 17 residues. Germline V gene sequence: CDR1 MDHEN, CDR2 SYDVKM. Germline trimming cut 5 bases from V and 5 bases from J; bases unmatched to any gene: 14.

This clonotype was seen ten or more times. V usage is TRBV29-1 and J usage is TRBJ2-1; D unclear. With 2 bases removed from V and 5 bases from J, the gap between germline ends came to 7 bases. The CDR3 has 12 residues. Germline V gene data show CDR1 as SQVTM and CDR2 as ANQGSEA. In nucleotides, the CDR3 is TGCAGCGTTGAATTTCGTGACAATGAGCAGTTCTTC. Its translation: CSVEFRDNEQFF.

The chain couples TRBV4-1 to TRBJ2-3; possibly TRBD1 or TRBD2 for D (5 bases each). V lost 11 bases and J lost 10, with 37 bases in between. The CDR3 sequence is 18 residues long. CDR1 and CDR2 from the germline V gene are MGHRA and YSYEKL. CDR3: CAGKQDLTRQPFRDAQYF. CDR3 nucleotides: TGCGCCGGCAAACAAGATTTAACGAGACAGCCGTTTCGGGATGCGCAGTATTTT.

The chain employs TRBV7-2 and TRBJ2-7, with TRBD1 matching over 8 bases. The CDR3 consists of 14 residues. With 5 bases clipped from V and 5 bases from J, the junction kept 8 bases outside the gene matches. The V gene's germline CDR1 is SGHTA and CDR2 FQGNSA. This chain's CDR3 is CASSPDRGFNEQYF. CDR3 sequence (DNA): TGTGCCAGCAGCCCAGACAGGGGCTTTAACGAGCAGTACTTC.

This clonotype has more than one count but fewer than ten. This chain joins TRBV10-3 and TRBJ2-7; no clear D gene. CDR1 ENHRY and CDR2 SYGVKD come from the germline V gene. This CDR3 spans 14 amino acids. The germline V and J ends were trimmed by 0 bases and 3 bases, with 9 bases remaining between them. CDR3 protein: CAISESRQSYEQYF. CDR3 in DNA: TGTGCCATCAGTGAGTCGAGGCAAAGCTACGAGCAGTACTTC.

There are many counts of this clonotype. This chain links TRBV4-1 with TRBJ2-7; D is perhaps TRBD2 (5 bases). The CDR3 totals 13 residues. Germline values: CDR1 MGHRA, CDR2 YSYEKL. V was cut by 4 bases and J by 3 bases, with 10 bases left in between. The chain's CDR3 is CASSPGFLYEQYF. Written as DNA, the CDR3 is TGCGCCAGCAGCCCGGGGTTCCTCTACGAGCAGTACTTC.

V and J are TRBV4-1 and TRBJ2-1; D might be TRBD2 (6 bases). This CDR3 contains 14 residues. CDR1 is MGHRA and CDR2 is YSYEKL in the germline V gene. V shed 3 bases and J shed 10 bases, with 16 bases lying between them. CDR3 coding DNA: TGCGCCAGCAGCCAGCAGTTAGCGGTGCCCGAGCAGTTCTTC. It translates to CASSQQLAVPEQFF.

In this sample, this clonotype turned up many times. J is TRBJ2-7 and V is TRBV7-2; D gene uncertain. Looked up from germline, CDR1 is SGHTA and CDR2 is FQGNSA. The CDR3 runs 13 residues. Trimming took off 7 bases at V and 0 bases at J, with 10 bases between the two ends. CDR3 region: CASNPTDSYEQYF. The CDR3 nucleotides are TGTGCCAGCAACCCGACGGACTCCTACGAGCAGTACTTC. Full variable domain (remainder filled in from reference TRBV7-2 and TRBJ2-7): GAGVSQSPSNKVTEKGKDVELRCDPISGHTALYWYRQSLGQGLEFLIYFQGNSAPDKSGLPSDRFSAERTGGSVSTLTIQRTQQEDSAVYLCASNPTDSYEQYFGPGTRLTVT.

This chain links TRBV5-5 with TRBJ2-6, with 8 nucleotides matching TRBD1. V was clipped by 3 bases and J by 1 base; unmatched bases: 9. Germline V CDR1 and CDR2: SGHKS, YYEKEE (reference sequence). The CDR3 length is 18 residues. CDR3 protein: CASSSPGQGSSGANVLTF. CDR3 nucleotide sequence: TGTGCCAGCAGCTCCCCTGGACAGGGCTCATCTGGGGCCAACGTCCTGACTTTC.

This clonotype has ten or more counts. CDR3 residues: CASSFSHPRYEQYF. The CDR3 DNA is TGTGCCAGCAGTTTTTCCCATCCTCGCTACGAGCAGTACTTC. This rearrangement joins TRBV27 to TRBJ2-7; D ambiguous. Germline assignment: CDR1 MNHEY and CDR2 SMNVEV (reference sequence). CDR3 size: 14 residues. V dropped 3 bases and J dropped 3 bases, with 12 bases sitting between them.

The V and J genes are TRBV29-1 and TRBJ2-7; the D is unclear. Germline CDR1 and CDR2: SQVTM and ANQGSEA. Trimming cost V 4 bases and J 9 bases, with 13 bases left between them. CDR3 length equals 11 residues. The CDR3 sequence is CSVVLLGAQYF. DNA of the CDR3: TGCAGCGTTGTTCTCTTGGGCGCGCAGTACTTC.

As concerns this clonotype: The junction departs from the called germline gene at one end, perhaps through a read error. The chain recombines TRBV7-2 with TRBJ1-2; 8 positions agree with TRBD1. CDR1 is SGHTA and CDR2 is FQGNSA in the germline V gene. The CDR3 totals 16 residues. CDR3 sequence (DNA): TGTGCCAGCAGCTTCGAGCCGGACAGGGTCCCATATGGCTACATCTTC. This codes for CASSFEPDRVPYGYIF. The variable domain in full, with the rest retrieved from reference TRBV7-2 and TRBJ1-2, is GAGVSQSPSNKVTEKGKDVELRCDPISGHTALYWYRQSLGQGLEFLIYFQGNSAPDKSGLPSDRFSAERTGGSVSTLTIQRTQQEDSAVYLCASSFEPDRVPYGYIFGSGTRLTVV.

In this sample, this clonotype turned up many times. The chain couples TRBV19 to TRBJ1-2, with no clear D. Germline V lookup: CDR1 LNHDA, CDR2 SQIVND (reference sequence). The CDR3 extends over 15 amino acids. V lost 6 bases, J lost 4 bases, and 18 bases lay in between. CDR3: CASRGEAAQIYGYTF. In DNA, the CDR3 is TGTGCCAGTAGGGGAGAGGCAGCTCAAATCTATGGCTACACCTTC.

For the CDR3, the DNA is TGTGCCAGTAGCTTACAGGAGGGCTCCTACGAGCAGTACGTC. Amino acid sequence: CASSLQEGSYEQYV. The chain recombines TRBV7-2 with TRBJ2-7; a weak D match, TRBD2 (6 bases). The CDR3 runs 14 residues. Germline CDR1 is SGHTA and CDR2 is FQGNSA.

For this clonotype: The CDR3 carries no conserved terminal phenylalanine or tryptophan, so it likely arises from a read error. V is TRBV20-1 and J is TRBJ2-1; 7 nucleotides align to TRBD2. The CDR3 contains 15 residues. The junction had 7 bases not matched to a gene; V was cut back by 1 base and J by 4 bases. The germline CDR1 and CDR2 sequences are DFQATT and SNEGSKA (reference sequence). The DNA for the CDR3 is TGCAGTGCTAGAGTAGGCGGGGGAAGTTACAATGAGCAGTTCGTC. The encoded protein is CSARVGGGSYNEQFV.

This clonotype was detected only a few times. This chain uses TRBV7-9 with TRBJ2-1; D tentatively reads TRBD1 or TRBD2 (6 bases each). The CDR3 sequence is 16 residues long. Per the germline V gene, CDR1 is SEHNR and CDR2 is FQNEAQ (reference sequence). V lost 5 bases and J lost 7, with 21 bases in between. As DNA, the CDR3 is TGTGCCAGCAGCCCAGGTATGGGGGGCGAGATGAATGAGCAGTTCTTC. It is translated as CASSPGMGGEMNEQFF.

CDR3 in amino acids: CASSFRTSGRASETQYF. The CDR3 coding sequence is TGTGCCAGCAGTTTCCGGACTAGCGGGAGGGCCAGCGAGACCCAGTACTTC. The chain is built from TRBV12-3 or TRBV12-4 and TRBJ2-5; 15 bases agree with TRBD2. Germline trimming cut 3 bases from V and 5 bases from J; bases unmatched to any gene: 7. The CDR3 runs 17 residues.

This rearrangement joins TRBV2 to TRBJ2-1; D is perhaps TRBD1 or TRBD2 (6 bases each). V was pared by 5 bases and J by 4 bases, with 21 bases between. The CDR3 length is 17 residues. Germline CDR1 reads SNHLY; CDR2 reads FYNNEI. In DNA form, the CDR3 reads TGTGCCAGCAGTCCCACATTACTAGCCCAGGGGTACAATGAGCAGTTCTTC. Its protein product is CASSPTLLAQGYNEQFF.

The chain has TRBV10-3 and TRBJ1-6; D may be TRBD1 (6 bases). Trimming took 10 bases from V and 10 from J, leaving 17 bases between them. Germline CDR1 is ENHRY and CDR2 is SYGVKD. The CDR3 is 13 residues long. The CDR3 DNA reads TGTGCCACCCGGGACACCTTTGGATCACCCCTCCACTTT. Translating it yields CATRDTFGSPLHF.

This clonotype was recorded a few times. The genes are TRBV7-9 and TRBJ2-4; 13 bases align to TRBD2. Germline CDR1 is SEHNR and CDR2 is FQNEAQ (reference sequence). The CDR3 is 18 amino acids. V shed 2 bases and J 1 base; nucleotides not matched to a gene: 5. The CDR3 sequence: CASSLRTSGSRAKNIQYF. The CDR3 region has the DNA TGTGCCAGCAGCTTAAGGACTAGCGGGAGTCGGGCCAAAAACATTCAGTACTTC.

As regards this clonotype: Given a much more abundant clone one base away, this may be a read error. The rearrangement uses TRBV11-2 and TRBJ2-4, with 14 bases that match TRBD2. The DNA end is more similar to TRBJ2-7, so the J call may be wrong. The length of the CDR3 is 16 residues. CDR1 is SGHAT, CDR2 FQNNGV, per germline. CDR3 region: CAGSPRLAGGPYEQYF. CDR3 DNA: TGTGCCGGCAGCCCCAGACTAGCGGGGGGGCCCTACGAGCAGTACTTC.

As to this clonotype: The junction shows a germline mismatch at one end, possibly a read error. The chain joins TRBV12-3 or TRBV12-4 to TRBJ1-6; a possible D gene is TRBD1 (5 bases). The CDR3 length is 16 residues. The CDR3 spells CVSSSPAGTRNSPLHF. The CDR3 DNA follows: TGTGTCAGCAGTTCCCCCGCAGGGACCAGAAATTCACCCCTCCACTTT.

This clonotype was observed a few times. This chain uses TRBV12-3 or TRBV12-4 with TRBJ2-3; the D is unclear. V lost 3 bases and J lost 0, with 10 bases in between. CDR3 length: 15 residues. This CDR3 is CASSFFTMSTDTQYF. In DNA form, the CDR3 reads TGTGCCAGCAGTTTTTTCACAATGAGCACAGATACGCAGTATTTT.

J is TRBJ2-3 and V is TRBV7-8; 12 bases fit TRBD1. Looked up from germline, CDR1 is SGHVS and CDR2 is FQNEAQ. V lost 1 base, J lost 3 bases, and 23 bases stayed unmatched. The CDR3 has 23 amino acids. In DNA, the CDR3 is TGTGCCAGCAGCTTAGAGTATCCCCGGGACAGGGGGCTTGGAGGGCCCTCGACAGATACGCAGTATTTT. It encodes CASSLEYPRDRGLGGPSTDTQYF.